This passage covers 26 T cell receptor beta chains from one sample sequenced in a study of post-analysis software for immune sequencing data. General study findings and limits: In patients, TRBV5-6, TRBV5-1 and TRBV20-1 belonged to five or six TRBV segments found more frequently than in controls.

No antigen has been assigned to these receptors. Tagging with unique molecular identifiers was a feature of the TCR beta cDNA libraries. One entry per CDR3 protein, called by TCRdb with MiXCR from the PCR reads. The table includes under 650,000 distinct CDR3 sequences, roughly two fifths detected once. Sequencing used blood. The receptors shown here come from a girl aged 5-17 years with multiple sclerosis.

Regarding this clonotype: The junction shows a germline mismatch at one end, possibly a read error. The chain uses TRBV6-4 and TRBJ2-3; no clear D gene. The CDR3 is 15 amino acids. Per germline, CDR1 MRHNA and CDR2 SNTAGT. CDR3 coding DNA: TGTGCCAGCGGTGACCCCTTGGTGGGGACAGATACGCAGTATTTT. Translation: CASGDPLVGTDTQYF.

This chain uses TRBV6-2 or TRBV6-3 with TRBJ2-3, with D uncertain. Between the trimmed V and J ends, which lost 6 bases and 8 bases, there was a span of 15 bases. This CDR3 is 13 amino acids long. CDR1 and CDR2 (germline): MNHEY, SVGEGT. Written as DNA, the CDR3 is TGTGCCAGCAGCCAAGACGGAAAGCGTACGCAGTATTTT. Its protein is CASSQDGKRTQYF.

Note on this clonotype: One end of the junction varies from germline; a read error may be responsible. The chain recombines TRBV7-9 with TRBJ2-1, with 8 positions matching TRBD2. There are 15 residues in the CDR3. Germline loops: CDR1 SEHNR, CDR2 FQNEAQ (reference sequence). This chain's CDR3 is CASSSWGTRSNEQFF. The CDR3 nucleotides read TGTGCCAGCAGCTCATGGGGGACTAGAAGCAATGAGCAGTTTTTC.

The chain uses TRBV4-1 and TRBJ2-1, with TRBD2 matching over 8 bases. V trimming: 1 base; J trimming: 6 bases; junction bases outside the gene matches: 2. CDR3 length: 14 amino acids. Germline CDR1 MGHRA, CDR2 YSYEKL. The CDR3 nucleotides are TGCGCCAGCAGCCAAGGGGGACTAGTCAATGAGCAGTTCTTC. It specifies CASSQGGLVNEQFF.

The chain is built from TRBV29-1 and TRBJ1-2; D is unresolved. Germline V gene lookup returns CDR1 SQVTM and CDR2 ANQGSEA. Trimming took off 3 bases at V and 4 bases at J, with 3 bases between the two ends. This CDR3 is built from 10 residues. The CDR3 here is CSVETYGYTF. Written as DNA, the CDR3 is TGCAGCGTTGAGACCTATGGCTACACCTTC.

The chain carries TRBV7-9 and TRBJ2-7; unclear D gene. Trimming shortened V by 3 bases and J by 3 bases, and 9 bases separated the two germline ends. The CDR3 runs to 13 residues. Germline V CDR1 and CDR2: SEHNR, FQNEAQ (reference sequence). The CDR3 coding sequence is TGTGCCAGCAGCTTCGGACCCCTCTACGAGCAGTACTTC. As protein: CASSFGPLYEQYF.

This clonotype has more than one count but fewer than ten. The chain carries TRBV20-1 and TRBJ2-4; no firm D call. V lost 0 bases to trimming and J lost 2 bases, with 8 bases between them. The CDR3 loop spans 14 amino acids. Germline V CDR1 and CDR2: DFQATT, SNEGSKA (reference sequence). The CDR3 reads CSAREGSPKNIQYF. The CDR3 DNA reads as TGCAGTGCTAGAGAAGGCAGCCCCAAAAACATTCAGTACTTC.

V is TRBV7-8 and J is TRBJ2-7; 7 bases line up with TRBD1. The CDR3 spans 14 residues. The germline V gene encodes CDR1 SGHVS and CDR2 FQNEAQ. V was pared by 5 bases and J by 4 bases, with 8 bases of the junction left unmatched. DNA of the CDR3: TGTGCCAGCAGCCCCGTACGGGACAGTTACGAGCAGTACTTC. Translated, it gives CASSPVRDSYEQYF.

The CDR3 reads CASSWASGRLYTQYF. CDR3 sequence (DNA): TGTGCCAGCAGTTGGGCTAGCGGGAGGTTGTATACGCAGTATTTT. V and J are TRBV6-2 or TRBV6-3 and TRBJ2-3; 11 bases map to TRBD2. CDR3 size: 15 residues. From germline, CDR1 is MNHEY and CDR2 SVGEGT. The junction had 7 bases not matched to a gene; V was cut back by 4 bases and J by 7 bases.

The chain uses TRBV28 and TRBJ1-2, with 8 bases aligning to TRBD1. CDR3 length equals 14 residues. J was trimmed by 2 bases and V by 4 bases; bases with no gene match: 3. Germline-derived CDR1 and CDR2 are MDHEN and SYDVKM. The CDR3 region is CASSWTGPNYGYTF. For the CDR3, the DNA is TGTGCCAGCAGTTGGACAGGGCCCAACTATGGCTACACCTTC.

J is TRBJ2-1 and V is TRBV20-1, with 7 bases matching TRBD1. The CDR3 consists of 15 residues. Trimming removed 5 bases from V and 6 bases from J; junction bases left unmatched: 13. Germline assignment: CDR1 DFQATT and CDR2 SNEGSKA (reference sequence). The DNA for the CDR3 is TGCAGTGCTCCCCGGGGCAGGGGGTCTAGCAATGAGCAGTTCTTC. This translates into CSAPRGRGSSNEQFF.

V usage is TRBV4-3 and J usage is TRBJ1-2, with D possibly matching TRBD1 (6 bases). V was shortened by 2 bases and J by 8 bases, with 15 bases between the two germline ends. This CDR3 has 14 residues. Germline CDR1 and CDR2: LGHNA and YSLEER. The CDR3 loop is CASSQMETGGGYTF. The CDR3 DNA follows: TGCGCCAGCAGCCAAATGGAGACAGGAGGAGGCTACACCTTC.

This clonotype was recorded only once. The chain is built from TRBV6-6 and TRBJ2-7; 7 nucleotides line up with TRBD1. This CDR3 comprises 16 residues. Germline V lookup: CDR1 MNHNY, CDR2 SVGAGI (reference sequence). V trimming: 2 bases; J trimming: 6 bases; junction bases outside the gene matches: 13. The CDR3 loop is CASSYPRQGVFFEQYF. CDR3 in DNA: TGTGCCAGCAGTTACCCTCGACAGGGTGTTTTCTTCGAGCAGTACTTC.

In its sample, this clonotype was seen a few times. This CDR3 is CASSFAGLAVPNYEQYF. CDR3 DNA: TGTGCCAGCAGCTTTGCCGGACTAGCGGTACCTAATTACGAGCAGTACTTC. V is TRBV12-1 and J is TRBJ2-7; the table's D call of TRBD2 was not tested on the DNA. TRBV12-1 is labeled a pseudogene. This CDR3 is built from 17 residues.

This clonotype was detected a few times. The V call is TRBV6-6, the J call TRBJ2-1; 11 nucleotides agree with TRBD2. This CDR3 region has 14 residues. The ends lost 6 bases at V and 6 bases at J; junction bases unmatched: 4. Per the germline V gene, CDR1 is MNHNY and CDR2 is SVGAGI (reference sequence). CDR3 region: CASRELAGGNEQFF. The CDR3 bases are TGTGCCAGCAGGGAGCTAGCGGGGGGCAATGAGCAGTTCTTC.

The rearrangement links TRBV7-9 to TRBJ1-2; 7 bases match TRBD1. Trimming removed 0 bases from V and 5 bases from J; junction bases left unmatched: 6. Germline assignment: CDR1 SEHNR and CDR2 FQNEAQ (reference sequence). The CDR3 runs 15 residues. CDR3 nucleotide sequence: TGTGCCAGCAGCTTAGCCCAGACAGGGAGGTATGGCTACACCTTC. It codes for CASSLAQTGRYGYTF.

V and J are TRBV7-2 and TRBJ2-7; D may match TRBD1 or TRBD2 (6 bases each). The DNA end is a closer match to TRBJ2-4, so the J assignment may be wrong. From germline, CDR1 is SGHTA and CDR2 FQGNSA. The CDR3 is made up of 14 amino acids. The CDR3 loop is CASSLGGAGNIQYF. The DNA for the CDR3 is TGTGCCAGCAGCTTAGGGGGGGCTGGAAACATTCAGTACTTC.

The chain links TRBV9 to TRBJ2-7; 8 bases match TRBD2. J lost 0 bases, V lost 3 bases, and 8 bases had no gene match. Germline assignment: CDR1 SGDLS and CDR2 YYNGEE. The CDR3 is made up of 16 amino acids. In DNA form, the CDR3 reads TGTGCCAGCAGCGAGGGAGGGAGCGGGAGCTCCTACGAGCAGTACTTC. It yields the protein CASSEGGSGSSYEQYF.

This clonotype has more than one count but fewer than ten. The chain combines TRBV20-1 with TRBJ2-7; 7 bases map to TRBD1. This CDR3 comprises 11 residues. Germline assignment: CDR1 DFQATT and CDR2 SNEGSKA (reference sequence). After removal of 4 bases from V and 7 bases from J, the junction contained 4 bases not matched to a gene. The CDR3 protein is CSAKQGKEQYF. The DNA of the CDR3 is TGCAGTGCTAAACAGGGGAAAGAGCAGTACTTC.

V usage is TRBV5-1 and J usage is TRBJ2-1; 14 nucleotides align to TRBD2. The V gene end was trimmed by 0 bases and the J gene end by 9 bases; junction bases not matched to a gene: 5. This CDR3 comprises 16 residues. Germline CDR1 is SGHRS and CDR2 is YFSETQ. The CDR3 coding sequence is TGCGCCAGCAGCTTGGCCGGGACTAGCGGGAGCACTGAGCAGTTCTTC. Protein product: CASSLAGTSGSTEQFF.

The chain is built from TRBV12-3 or TRBV12-4 and TRBJ2-4; D uncertain. With the DNA end fitting TRBJ2-7 better, the J assignment may be wrong. This CDR3 has 15 amino acids. The CDR3 sequence is CASSLRAVDAYEQYF. The CDR3, as DNA: TGTGCCAGCAGTTTAAGGGCGGTGGATGCCTACGAGCAGTACTTC.

This clonotype turned up a few times. The J gene is TRBJ1-1, the V gene TRBV10-3, with TRBD1 matching over 11 bases. This CDR3 spans 15 amino acids. J was trimmed by 1 base and V by 4 bases; bases with no gene match: 2. CDR1 ENHRY and CDR2 SYGVKD come from the germline V gene. The CDR3 coding sequence is TGTGCCATCAGTGGGACAGGGGGCGCGAACACTGAAGCTTTCTTT. This gives the protein CAISGTGGANTEAFF.

V usage is TRBV7-2 and J usage is TRBJ2-3, with 10 bases aligning to TRBD2. CDR3 size: 16 residues. Losses at the gene ends were 6 bases for V and 5 bases for J; bases not matched to a gene: 11. Germline CDR1 and CDR2: SGHTA and FQGNSA. CDR3 residues: CASSVASGSSGDTQYF. The CDR3 DNA follows: TGTGCCAGCAGTGTAGCTAGCGGGAGTAGTGGAGATACGCAGTATTTT.

This clonotype was detected a few times. The J gene is TRBJ1-2, the V gene TRBV7-2; maybe TRBD1 (5 bases). With 5 bases removed from V and 6 bases from J, the gap between germline ends came to 22 bases. This CDR3 is built from 16 residues. Germline-derived CDR1 and CDR2 are SGHTA and FQGNSA. The CDR3 loop reads CASSPRSRVREDGYTF. CDR3 nucleotides: TGTGCCAGCAGCCCTAGGTCTCGTGTCAGGGAGGATGGCTACACCTTC. Variable domain in full (rest from reference TRBV7-2 and TRBJ1-2): GAGVSQSPSNKVTEKGKDVELRCDPISGHTALYWYRQSLGQGLEFLIYFQGNSAPDKSGLPSDRFSAERTGGSVSTLTIQRTQQEDSAVYLCASSPRSRVREDGYTFGSGTRLTVV.

The chain employs TRBV12-3 or TRBV12-4 and TRBJ2-3; the match to TRBD2 covers 9 bases. V shed 5 bases, J shed 6 bases, and the junction held 12 bases outside the gene matches. The length of the CDR3 is 16 residues. CDR3 bases: TGTGCCAGCAGTCGCTTAGCGGGGGACCCCTCGGATACGCAGTATTTT. Translated: CASSRLAGDPSDTQYF.

The rearrangement joins TRBV12-3 or TRBV12-4 to TRBJ1-5; 8 bases match TRBD1. V was pared by 5 bases and J by 2 bases, with 5 bases of the junction left unmatched. This CDR3 spans 15 amino acids. The CDR3: CASSPNRGGNQPQHF. DNA of the CDR3: TGTGCCAGCAGTCCCAACAGGGGGGGCAATCAGCCCCAGCATTTT.